Listed below are T cell receptor beta chains from one sample, sequenced in a study of T cell responses to AZD1222 COVID-19 vaccine. Using immunoSEQ multiplex PCR, the repertoire was profiled, and TCRdb retains in-frame clones only, with some absent. The table lists over 100,000 clones, 90% of them singletons. This specimen was peripheral blood, taken on day 0 of AZD1222 vaccination. These receptors originate from an adult in good health. The conserved cysteine and the conserved F or W are not part of the CDR3 here. The order of the fields is V gene, CDR3 length, D gene, J gene, CDR3 protein. A D gene is named only where the DNA matches it firmly.

>TRBV4-1|13|NA|TRBJ1-5
ASSRNGAFNQPQH
>TRBV7-3|13|NA|TRBJ1-1
ASSLMGTPNTEAF
>TRBV27|11|NA|TRBJ2-2
ASSRSGPGELF
>TRBV30|10|TRBD1|TRBJ2-7
AWARQGSEQY
>TRBV7-9|13|NA|TRBJ1-2
ASSLVVRSNYGYT
>TRBV4-3|13|TRBD1|TRBJ2-1
ASSLGQEPYNEQF
>TRBV6-6|13|TRBD1|TRBJ1-1
ASSLDRGPSTEAF
>TRBV18|11|NA|TRBJ1-1
ASSPWLNTEAF
>TRBV9|12|NA|TRBJ2-7
ASSVDIEFSEQY
>TRBV5-6|10|TRBD1|TRBJ1-2
ASIGQGVGYT
>TRBV29-1|12|NA|TRBJ2-1
SVELWGSYNEQF
>TRBV28|13|NA|TRBJ1-5
ASTQALGTNQPQH
>TRBV9|12|NA|TRBJ1-4
ASSEPGINEKLF
>TRBV18|11|NA|TRBJ1-5
ASSPGVNQPQH
>TRBV7-2|10|TRBD1|TRBJ1-2
ASSTQGTGYT
>TRBV6-1|14|TRBD1|TRBJ1-2
ASSGGTGTLGYGYT
>TRBV7-8|14|TRBD1|TRBJ1-6
ASSARWDSENSPLH
>TRBV10-3|14|TRBD1|TRBJ2-2
AIRTGGPTNTGELF
>TRBV4-2|14|TRBD1|TRBJ1-2
ASSQVKQGANYGYT
>TRBV9|13|NA|TRBJ2-2
ASSLRRENTGELF
>TRBV5-4|11|NA|TRBJ1-1
ASRLRGGTEAF
>TRBV6-5|11|NA|TRBJ1-2
ASSLDRDYGYT
>TRBV19|15|TRBD1|TRBJ1-1
ASSMRTGGDPNTEAF
>TRBV6-6|11|TRBD1|TRBJ1-3
ASTSTGGNTIY
>TRBV11-2|11|NA|TRBJ1-1
ASSLESRTEAF
>TRBV27|12|NA|TRBJ2-1
ASQPRSSYNEQF
>TRBV18|12|TRBD1|TRBJ2-7
ASSPLDRAYEQY
>TRBV4-2|14|NA|TRBJ1-2
ASSHYAGPINYGYT
>TRBV6-1|12|NA|TRBJ1-2
ASSEQGLLRGYT
>TRBV7-9|17|NA|TRBJ1-5
ASSSRPSRDSDSNQPQH
>TRBV20-1|12|NA|TRBJ1-4
SASTGTLNEKLF
>TRBV3-1/TRBV3-2|13|NA|TRBJ2-2
ASSQPSEDTGELF
>TRBV10-3|13|NA|TRBJ2-3
AIGPMGGEADTQY
>TRBV5-1|12|NA|TRBJ1-2
ASSLDGVGYGYT
>TRBV20-1|11|NA|TRBJ2-2
SASGWNTGELF
>TRBV10-3|15|NA|TRBJ2-2
AISGADRVQSTGELF
>TRBV19|12|NA|TRBJ1-1
ASSIRGEGSEAF
>TRBV4-1|14|TRBD2|TRBJ2-5
ASSQDPSGGKETQY
>TRBV7-9|11|NA|TRBJ1-4
AGSYISNEKLF
>TRBV28|11|NA|TRBJ1-4
ASGGPTNEKLF
>TRBV18|13|NA|TRBJ1-5
ASSRSEASNQPQH
>TRBV6-5|13|TRBD1|TRBJ1-4
ASSSRTGRVEKLF
>TRBV11-1|12|NA|TRBJ2-2
ASSYPLETGELF
>TRBV3-1/TRBV3-2|14|NA|TRBJ2-2
ASTHEGDIYTGELF
>TRBV18|13|NA|TRBJ1-4
ASSPRDTTAGLLF
>TRBV21-1|12|NA|TRBJ2-7
ASSPGQAGYEQY
>TRBV19|11|NA|TRBJ2-7
ASSIMLGYEQY
>TRBV6-1|13|TRBD1|TRBJ1-1
ASSENWAGGTEAF
>TRBV3-1/TRBV3-2|11|NA|TRBJ2-2
ASSQPATGELF
>TRBV4-3|10|TRBD1|TRBJ1-1
ASSRDRTEAF
>TRBV30|12|NA|TRBJ1-1
AWSEGGLDTEAF